The 25 T cell receptor beta chains below come from one sample, sequenced in a study of response to subunit inactivated influenza vaccine. TCRdb ran MiXCR on the RT-PCR reads and lists one entry per CDR3 protein. The sample carries some 540,000 distinct CDR3 sequences, around 21% recorded once. These sequences were also reported in another study, on T cells expressing NK-cell markers. Turning to that study: UMIs were included in TCR beta cDNA generated by 5'RACE template switching.

The starting material was CD4+ T cells sorted from PBMCs, obtained less than 13 days after vaccination. The receptors here all came from a man aged 50 to 59 who received an inactivated influenza vaccine.

This clonotype was observed a single time. CDR3 nucleotides: TGTGCCAGTAGTACCCAACCGTATAGCAATCAGCCCCAGCATTTT. It translates to CASSTQPYSNQPQHF. V is TRBV19 and J is TRBJ1-5, with D unresolved. CDR3 length equals 15 residues. Germline loops: CDR1 LNHDA, CDR2 SQIVND (reference sequence). V gave up 4 bases and J gave up 0 bases, with 10 bases separating them.

The CDR3 bases are TGTGCCAGCAGTTATGACAGGGGGAAGACCCAGTACTTC. Protein sequence: CASSYDRGKTQYF. The chain recombines TRBV6-5 with TRBJ2-5, with TRBD1 matching over 9 bases. The junction had 2 bases not matched to a gene; V was cut back by 3 bases and J by 6 bases. The CDR3 is 13 amino acids. In germline, CDR1 is MNHEY, CDR2 SVGAGI.

J is TRBJ2-7 and V is TRBV10-3; D gene ambiguous. The germline gives CDR1 ENHRY, CDR2 SYGVKD. The CDR3 has 15 amino acids. Trimming pared 3 bases from V and 1 base from J, leaving 13 bases between. CDR3 loop: CAISEGLLGSYEQYF. The DNA for the CDR3 is TGTGCCATCAGTGAAGGTTTGCTGGGGTCCTACGAGCAGTACTTC.

This clonotype showed up just a few times. This chain joins TRBV4-1 and TRBJ2-1, with no clear D. Per germline, CDR1 MGHRA and CDR2 YSYEKL. Between the trimmed V and J ends, which lost 4 bases and 4 bases, there was a span of 14 bases. The CDR3 loop spans 15 amino acids. The CDR3 spells CASSPSGLGYNEQFF. CDR3 in DNA: TGCGCCAGCAGCCCCTCGGGCCTGGGGTACAATGAGCAGTTCTTC.

The chain is built from TRBV5-1 and TRBJ2-1; a weak D match, TRBD2 (5 bases). V was cut by 0 bases and J by 5 bases, with 9 bases left in between. The CDR3 length is 14 residues. Germline assignment: CDR1 SGHRS and CDR2 YFSETQ. Here the CDR3 DNA reads TGCGCCAGCAGCTTGGAGCGGCTTGACAATGAGCAGTTCTTC. Amino acids: CASSLERLDNEQFF.

This clonotype has just a few counts. V gene TRBV5-1 combines with J gene TRBJ2-2; possibly TRBD1 for D (6 bases). The V gene lost 0 bases and the J gene lost 5 bases, with 11 bases spanning the gap. Looked up from germline, CDR1 is SGHRS and CDR2 is YFSETQ. The CDR3 length is 15 residues. The CDR3 is CASSLGQEATGELFF. As DNA, the CDR3 is TGCGCCAGCAGCTTGGGACAGGAGGCAACCGGGGAGCTGTTTTTT.

This clonotype was counted a few times. The rearrangement links TRBV20-1 to TRBJ2-1, with 14 bases aligning to TRBD2. The CDR3 contains 18 residues. Germline V gene data show CDR1 as DFQATT and CDR2 as SNEGSKA (reference sequence). The V gene end was trimmed by 2 bases and the J gene end by 4 bases; junction bases not matched to a gene: 10. CDR3 residues: CSARPRGTSGRQYNEQFF. The CDR3 nucleotides read TGCAGTGCTAGACCTCGTGGGACTAGCGGGAGACAATACAATGAGCAGTTCTTC.

V and J are TRBV20-1 and TRBJ2-1, with TRBD2 matching 8 bases. V trimming: 4 bases; J trimming: 7 bases; junction bases outside the gene matches: 6. This CDR3 contains 13 residues. Germline CDR1 and CDR2: DFQATT and SNEGSKA (reference sequence). CDR3 bases: TGCAGTGCTACCGGGACTAGTCTGAATGAGCAGTTCTTC. Protein: CSATGTSLNEQFF.

This clonotype occurred a few times. The chain is built from TRBV5-1 and TRBJ2-7, with D possibly TRBD1 on 5 matching bases. Germline CDR1 and CDR2: SGHRS and YFSETQ. The V end lost 4 bases, the J end lost 4 bases, and 15 bases lay between the germline ends. There are 14 residues in the CDR3. The DNA of the CDR3 is TGCGCCAGCAGCCCCTCGCAGGGTAATTACGAGCAGTACTTC. This encodes CASSPSQGNYEQYF.

This sequence joins TRBV30 and TRBJ2-1; TRBD1 is a possible D gene (7 bases). V was trimmed by 3 bases and J by 4 bases, leaving 19 bases between them. The germline gives CDR1 GTSNPN, CDR2 SVGIG (reference sequence). CDR3 length equals 16 residues. Here the CDR3 reads CAWRGGGTAPYNEQFF. The CDR3 DNA reads as TGTGCCTGGAGGGGTGGCGGGACAGCGCCTTACAATGAGCAGTTCTTC.

This clonotype was found many times. V and J are TRBV2 and TRBJ2-7; TRBD2 matches at 13 bases. Germline-derived CDR1 and CDR2 are SNHLY and FYNNEI. The CDR3 spans 14 residues. V lost 6 bases and J lost 2; bases outside the gene matches: 1. In nucleotides, the CDR3 is TGTGCCAGCAGGGGGACTAGCGGGACCTACGAGCAGTACTTC. This gives the protein CASRGTSGTYEQYF.

The chain carries TRBV29-1 and TRBJ1-1, with D hard to call. Germline CDR1 and CDR2: SQVTM and ANQGSEA. With 5 bases removed from V and 1 base from J, the gap between germline ends came to 11 bases. CDR3 length equals 13 residues. DNA for the CDR3: TGCAGCGTTAGTGAGTCAGGGAACACTGAAGCTTTCTTT. As protein: CSVSESGNTEAFF.

The V call is TRBV7-9, the J call TRBJ2-1; D unclear. Germline CDR1 reads SEHNR; CDR2 reads FQNEAQ (reference sequence). This CDR3 is built from 16 residues. The germline V and J ends were trimmed by 7 bases and 3 bases, with 19 bases remaining between them. The CDR3 protein is CASTYLASAHYNEQFF. The CDR3 coding sequence is TGTGCCAGCACCTACCTCGCGTCGGCCCACTACAATGAGCAGTTCTTC.

V and J are TRBV5-1 and TRBJ2-1; no clear D. The CDR3 has 13 amino acids. V dropped 0 bases and J dropped 13 bases, with 14 bases sitting between them. Germline CDR1 reads SGHRS; CDR2 reads YFSETQ. The CDR3 DNA reads as TGCGCCAGCAGCTTGGGGCTCAGGAGCCCCCAGTTCTTC. It yields the protein CASSLGLRSPQFF.

This chain links TRBV6-2 or TRBV6-3 with TRBJ2-2, with unresolved D. The germline V and J ends were trimmed by 6 bases and 1 base, with 6 bases remaining between them. Per germline, CDR1 MNHEY and CDR2 SVGEGT. This CDR3 has 13 residues. The CDR3 sequence: CASRRLNTGELFF. The CDR3 DNA reads TGTGCCAGCAGGCGACTGAACACCGGGGAGCTGTTTTTT.

The chain has TRBV6-1 and TRBJ2-3, with TRBD2 matching over 9 bases. CDR3 length: 15 amino acids. The V and J ends lost 7 bases and 3 bases, in that order; junction bases with no gene match: 8. Germline V lookup: CDR1 MNHNS, CDR2 SASEGT. CDR3 in amino acids: CASTQRGLATDTQYF. The DNA of the CDR3 is TGTGCCAGCACCCAAAGGGGACTAGCAACAGATACGCAGTATTTT.

This chain uses TRBV5-4 with TRBJ2-1; 7 bases are a match to TRBD1. CDR1 and CDR2 from the germline V gene are SGHNT and YYREEE (reference sequence). This CDR3 is built from 13 residues. The V gene end was trimmed by 10 bases and the J gene end by 4 bases; junction bases not matched to a gene: 8. The CDR3 DNA reads as TGTGCCTTGTCCCGGGACAGATACAATGAGCAGTTCTTC. It translates to CALSRDRYNEQFF.

The chain uses TRBV13 and TRBJ2-5; 7 nucleotides line up with TRBD2. The V gene's germline CDR1 is PRHDT and CDR2 FYEKMQ (reference sequence). CDR3 length: 14 amino acids. Losses at the gene ends were 2 bases for V and 4 bases for J; bases not matched to a gene: 4. Here the CDR3 reads CASSLWERGETQYF. DNA of the CDR3: TGTGCCAGCAGCTTATGGGAGCGGGGAGAGACCCAGTACTTC. Supplemented by reference TRBV13 and TRBJ2-5, the full variable domain reads AAGVIQSPRHLIKEKRETATLKCYPIPRHDTVYWYQQGPGQDPQFLISFYEKMQSDKGSIPDRFSAQQFSDYHSELNMSSLELGDSALYFCASSLWERGETQYFGPGTRLLVL.

The gene calls are TRBV30 and TRBJ1-6; no clear D gene. The CDR3 runs 11 residues. V was trimmed by 3 bases and J by 7 bases, leaving 4 bases between them. Germline lookup yields CDR1 GTSNPN and CDR2 SVGIG (reference sequence). The CDR3: CAWRGNSPLHF. The CDR3 DNA reads TGTGCCTGGAGGGGAAATTCACCCCTCCACTTT. Filled out from reference TRBV30 and TRBJ1-6, the complete variable domain reads SQTIHQWPATLVQPVGSPLSLECTVEGTSNPNLYWYRQAAGRGLQLLFYSVGIGQISSEVPQNLSASRPQDRQFILSSKKLLLSDSGFYLCAWRGNSPLHFGNGTRLTVT.

The rearrangement links TRBV16 to TRBJ1-4, with no clear D. The CDR3 covers 16 residues. Germline-derived CDR1 and CDR2 are KGHSY and FQNENV. V gave up 1 base and J gave up 8 bases, with 17 bases separating them. The chain's CDR3 is CASSQFRVPSGEKLFF. In DNA, the CDR3 is TGTGCCAGCAGCCAATTTCGGGTACCCTCGGGCGAAAAACTGTTTTTT.

This chain connects TRBV14 to TRBJ2-1; D gene ambiguous. The length of the CDR3 is 17 residues. Between the trimmed V and J ends, which lost 0 bases and 0 bases, there was a span of 12 bases. Germline-derived CDR1 and CDR2 are SGHDN and FVKESK. CDR3 nucleotide sequence: TGTGCCAGCAGCCAAGAGGACGGACGGAGCTCCTACAATGAGCAGTTCTTC. Its translation: CASSQEDGRSSYNEQFF. The full variable domain, completed using reference TRBV14 and TRBJ2-1, is EAGVTQFPSHSVIEKGQTVTLRCDPISGHDNLYWYRRVMGKEIKFLLHFVKESKQDESGMPNNRFLAERTGGTYSTLKVQPAELEDSGVYFCASSQEDGRSSYNEQFFGPGTRLTVL.

J is TRBJ1-1 and V is TRBV10-3, with D possibly being TRBD1 (5 bases). Germline CDR1 is ENHRY and CDR2 is SYGVKD. The germline V and J ends were trimmed by 6 bases and 1 base, with 6 bases remaining between them. The CDR3 consists of 12 residues. CDR3 in amino acids: CAISRENTEAFF. Here the CDR3 DNA reads TGTGCCATCAGCAGGGAGAACACTGAAGCTTTCTTT.

This clonotype was seen only a few times. The chain recombines TRBV20-1 with TRBJ2-5, with 9 bases matching TRBD2. V gave up 1 base and J gave up 4 bases; unmatched junction bases: 7. The germline gives CDR1 DFQATT, CDR2 SNEGSKA (reference sequence). This CDR3 has 15 amino acids. The CDR3 protein is CSARVASGMRETQYF. CDR3 sequence (DNA): TGCAGTGCTAGAGTTGCTAGCGGGATGCGAGAGACCCAGTACTTC.

This clonotype was picked up a small number of times. This chain links TRBV9 with TRBJ1-5; D ambiguous. CDR3 length: 13 amino acids. Germline V gene lookup returns CDR1 SGDLS and CDR2 YYNGEE. Trimming removed 2 bases at V and 5 bases at J, with 8 bases between. The CDR3 DNA reads as TGTGCCAGCAGCGTTAATACCGATCAGCCCCAGCATTTT. As protein: CASSVNTDQPQHF.

V and J are TRBV5-5 and TRBJ1-1; D not certain. Trimming removed 0 bases from V and 1 base from J, with 7 bases in between. Looked up from germline, CDR1 is SGHKS and CDR2 is YYEKEE (reference sequence). This CDR3 region has 14 residues. This CDR3 reads CASSLAEGNTEAFF. As DNA, the CDR3 is TGTGCCAGCAGCTTGGCCGAGGGGAACACTGAAGCTTTCTTT.